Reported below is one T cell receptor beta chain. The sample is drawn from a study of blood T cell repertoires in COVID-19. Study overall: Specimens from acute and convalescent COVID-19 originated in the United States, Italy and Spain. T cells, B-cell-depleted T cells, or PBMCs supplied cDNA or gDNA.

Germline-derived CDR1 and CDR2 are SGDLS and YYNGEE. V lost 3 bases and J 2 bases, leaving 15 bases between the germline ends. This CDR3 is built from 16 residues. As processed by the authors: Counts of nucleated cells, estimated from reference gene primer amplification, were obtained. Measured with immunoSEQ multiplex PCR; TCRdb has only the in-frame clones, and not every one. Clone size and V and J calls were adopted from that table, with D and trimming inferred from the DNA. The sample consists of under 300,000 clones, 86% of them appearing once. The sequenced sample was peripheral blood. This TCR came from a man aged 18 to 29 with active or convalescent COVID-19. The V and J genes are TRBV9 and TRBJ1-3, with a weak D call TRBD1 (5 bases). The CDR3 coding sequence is TGTGCCAGCAGCGATCCCCAGGGTAAGACTGGAAACACCATATATTTT. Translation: CASSDPQGKTGNTIYF.